These 21 T cell receptor beta chains share one sample of origin, sequenced in a study of blood T cell repertoires in COVID-19. Using immunoSEQ multiplex PCR, the repertoire was profiled, and TCRdb retains in-frame clones only, with some absent. This sample has fewer than 200,000 clones; about 87% occur once, and the top ten carry around 4%. Sequencing input: peripheral blood. Source of these receptors: an older woman who had recovered from COVID-19.

This chain links TRBV5-5 with TRBJ1-5; maybe TRBD1 (6 bases). The CDR3 covers 15 residues. Germline CDR1 SGHKS, CDR2 YYEKEE (reference sequence). Trimming took off 7 bases at V and 0 bases at J, with 14 bases between the two ends. The chain's CDR3 is CASGSTGYSNQPQHF. The CDR3 bases are TGTGCCAGCGGTTCAACAGGGTATAGCAATCAGCCCCAGCATTTT.

This sequence joins TRBV10-3 and TRBJ1-2; D unclear. V was cut by 8 bases and J by 3 bases, with 10 bases left in between. Germline V gives CDR1 ENHRY, CDR2 SYGVKD. This CDR3 has 12 amino acids. The CDR3, as DNA: TGTGCCATCTCCCAATTAGACTATGGCTACACCTTC. Residues: CAISQLDYGYTF.

In this sample, this clone turned up once. The chain links TRBV5-4 to TRBJ1-2, with a possible D match to TRBD1 (5 bases). This CDR3 spans 15 amino acids. Germline CDR1 SGHNT, CDR2 YYREEE (reference sequence). The V end lost 4 bases, the J end lost 0 bases, and 13 bases lay between the germline ends. The CDR3 DNA is TGTGCCAGCAGCACTGGCGGACATACTAACTATGGCTACACCTTC. It is translated as CASSTGGHTNYGYTF.

The V call is TRBV6-5, the J call TRBJ2-7, with 11 bases identical to TRBD2. Germline-derived CDR1 and CDR2 are MNHEY and SVGAGI. Trimming took 2 bases from V and 4 from J; bases not matched to a gene: 4. This CDR3 region has 15 residues. The CDR3 spells CASSYAGTSGYEQYF. CDR3 coding DNA: TGTGCCAGCAGTTACGCCGGGACTAGCGGTTACGAGCAGTACTTC.

CDR3: CASSWNTGLEQYF. The CDR3 DNA reads TGCGCCAGCAGCTGGAATACAGGGCTGGAGCAGTACTTC. The V and J genes are TRBV5-1 and TRBJ2-7; a weak D match, TRBD1 (6 bases). The CDR3 contains 13 residues. CDR1 is SGHRS, CDR2 YFSETQ, per germline. With 3 bases removed from V and 7 bases from J, the gap between germline ends came to 14 bases.

The chain has TRBV5-3 and TRBJ1-4; possibly TRBD1 for D (6 bases). TRBV5-3 is an ORF, and what it does is uncertain. V dropped 2 bases and J dropped 0 bases, with 11 bases sitting between them. CDR3 length: 16 amino acids. CDR3 protein: CARSFGGPATNEKLFF. The DNA of the CDR3 is TGTGCCAGAAGCTTCGGGGGGCCTGCAACTAATGAAAAACTGTTTTTT.

Here the CDR3 DNA reads TGTGCCACCAGTGAACCAGGGACAGGGGGCGCCTACAATGAGCAGTTCTTC. Translated: CATSEPGTGGAYNEQFF. The rearrangement joins TRBV24-1 to TRBJ2-1, with 12 nucleotides matching TRBD1. The J segment lost 2 bases and the V segment lost 4 bases, leaving 5 bases of the junction unmatched. Germline lookup yields CDR1 KGHDR and CDR2 SFDVKD. The CDR3 is made up of 17 amino acids.

V is TRBV7-9 and J is TRBJ1-2, with D hard to call. V lost 0 bases to trimming and J lost 5 bases, with 13 bases between them. Germline values: CDR1 SEHNR, CDR2 FQNEAQ (reference sequence). The CDR3 totals 15 residues. This CDR3 is CASSLAEAAVYGYTF. CDR3 bases: TGTGCCAGCAGCTTAGCGGAGGCAGCTGTATATGGCTACACCTTC.

The chain couples TRBV28 to TRBJ2-7; tentatively, D is TRBD2 (7 bases). Germline V lookup: CDR1 MDHEN, CDR2 SYDVKM. The CDR3 covers 14 residues. Trimming took 10 bases from V and 2 from J, leaving 18 bases between them. The CDR3 region is CAILDGGLPYEQYF. CDR3 DNA sequence: TGTGCCATCCTAGACGGGGGGCTTCCCTACGAGCAGTACTTC.

The gene calls are TRBV28 and TRBJ1-1; D perhaps matches TRBD1 (5 bases). The CDR3 extends over 15 amino acids. Germline values: CDR1 MDHEN, CDR2 SYDVKM. V lost 9 bases, J lost 3 bases, and 20 bases lay in between. CDR3 region: CASARVGATDTEAFF. CDR3 nucleotides: TGTGCCAGTGCTCGGGTTGGGGCGACGGACACTGAAGCTTTCTTT.

This clone was observed once. CDR3 coding DNA: TGTGCCAGCAGCTTACAGGGGACCAAGCAGTACTTC. Residues: CASSLQGTKQYF. V is TRBV11-2 and J is TRBJ2-7; tentative D call: TRBD1 (6 bases). CDR1 is SGHAT and CDR2 is FQNNGV in the germline V gene. The ends were cut back, 2 bases at V and 8 bases at J, with 10 bases in the middle. This CDR3 region has 12 residues.

The chain joins TRBV27 to TRBJ2-7, with 11 bases fitting TRBD2. Unmatched junction bases numbered 7, after V lost 6 bases and J lost 3 bases. The CDR3 runs to 15 residues. The germline gives CDR1 MNHEY, CDR2 SMNVEV (reference sequence). CDR3 sequence: CASRRGTSGSYEQYF. The CDR3 DNA follows: TGTGCCAGCAGACGTGGGACTAGCGGTAGCTACGAGCAGTACTTC.

The rearrangement links TRBV27 to TRBJ2-7; D is unresolved. V was trimmed by 4 bases and J by 4 bases, leaving 14 bases between them. The CDR3 is 14 amino acids. CDR1 is MNHEY, CDR2 SMNVEV, per germline (reference sequence). Written as DNA, the CDR3 is TGTGCCAGCAGTTACAGTACGGCCGCTTACGAGCAGTACTTC. Translated, it gives CASSYSTAAYEQYF.

The chain links TRBV5-1 to TRBJ2-2; D unclear. This CDR3 has 15 residues. V was cut by 2 bases and J by 0 bases, with 8 bases left in between. Germline values: CDR1 SGHRS, CDR2 YFSETQ. This CDR3 reads CASSFAVPNTGELFF. The DNA of the CDR3 is TGCGCCAGCAGCTTCGCGGTACCGAACACCGGGGAGCTGTTTTTT.

The chain joins TRBV5-5 to TRBJ2-2, with a weak D call TRBD1 (6 bases). V shed 2 bases and J shed 4 bases, with 12 bases lying between them. The CDR3 length is 15 residues. Germline CDR1 SGHKS, CDR2 YYEKEE (reference sequence). The CDR3 is CASSFQGYGTGELFF. CDR3 in DNA: TGTGCCAGCAGCTTCCAGGGGTATGGCACCGGGGAGCTGTTTTTT.

CDR3 loop: CASSKLGGSTDTQYF. The CDR3 DNA is TGTGCCAGCAGTAAACTAGGAGGGTCCACAGATACGCAGTATTTT. The V and J genes are TRBV6-5 and TRBJ2-3, with D possibly TRBD2 on 6 matching bases. Trimming removed 5 bases from V and 2 bases from J, with 14 bases in between. From germline, CDR1 is MNHEY and CDR2 SVGAGI. This CDR3 is built from 15 residues.

The rearrangement links TRBV10-2 to TRBJ2-5, with D perhaps matching TRBD2 (5 bases). The germline V gene has CDR1 WSHSY and CDR2 SAAADI. CDR3 length: 14 residues. V lost 8 bases and J 5 bases, leaving 18 bases between the germline ends. The CDR3 DNA follows: TGCGCCAGCCACCCTTTATCCCCGGGGGAGACCCAGTACTTC. Its protein product is CASHPLSPGETQYF.

The chain carries TRBV14 and TRBJ2-5; possibly TRBD2 for D (6 bases). V gave up 4 bases and J gave up 3 bases, with 21 bases separating them. Germline CDR1 SGHDN, CDR2 FVKESK. The length of the CDR3 is 17 residues. CDR3 amino acids: CASSRGLMWGFKETQYF. CDR3 nucleotide sequence: TGTGCCAGCAGCCGGGGACTTATGTGGGGATTCAAAGAGACCCAGTACTTC.

The V call is TRBV9, the J call TRBJ2-2; D might be TRBD1 (6 bases). The germline gives CDR1 SGDLS, CDR2 YYNGEE. With 2 bases removed from V and 2 bases from J, the gap between germline ends came to 10 bases. There are 15 residues in the CDR3. CDR3 in amino acids: CASSVSGTNTGELFF. DNA for the CDR3: TGTGCCAGCAGCGTTTCCGGGACAAACACCGGGGAGCTGTTTTTT.

The chain employs TRBV5-6 and TRBJ1-6, with 9 bases identical to TRBD1. The CDR3 length is 16 residues. Germline V lookup: CDR1 SGHDT, CDR2 YYEEEE. V trimming: 4 bases; J trimming: 4 bases; junction bases outside the gene matches: 6. The DNA of the CDR3 is TGTGCCAGCAGCCTTTTGGGACAGGGATATAATTCACCCCTCCACTTT. Translation gives CASSLLGQGYNSPLHF.

The genes are TRBV30 and TRBJ1-4; no firm D call. CDR3 length: 16 residues. V was trimmed by 0 bases and J by 8 bases, leaving 19 bases between them. Per the germline V gene, CDR1 is GTSNPN and CDR2 is SVGIG (reference sequence). The CDR3 is CAWSVSPPGEGEKLFF. Here the CDR3 DNA reads TGTGCCTGGAGTGTAAGTCCACCCGGGGAAGGAGAAAAACTGTTTTTT.